Below, 12 T cell receptor beta chains from the same sample are listed, as sequenced in a study of shared clonotypes between healthy human individuals. Here immunoSEQ multiplex PCR was the method, and the copy in TCRdb shows in-frame clones only, minus some. The sample contains 80,000 to 100,000 clones, about 70% of which appear only once. The sequencing input was memory CD8+ T cells sorted from blood. Specified subset: CD45RO+ cells pooled with CCR7-negative TemRA cells. These receptors were obtained from a man aged 25 to 45 in good health.

This rearrangement joins TRBV5-5 to TRBJ2-1; D is possibly TRBD2 (5 bases). The germline CDR1 and CDR2 sequences are SGHKS and YYEKEE (reference sequence). With 10 bases removed from V and 0 bases from J, the gap between germline ends came to 17 bases. The CDR3 has 15 amino acids. The CDR3, as DNA: TGTGCCTGTCTTTGGGGAGCTAGCTCCTACAATGAGCAGTTCTTC. Translation: CACLWGASSYNEQFF. Using reference TRBV5-5 and TRBJ2-1 for the parts outside the CDR3, the full variable domain is DAGVTQSPTHLIKTRGQQVTLRCSPISGHKSVSWYQQVLGQGPQFIFQYYEKEERGRGNFPDRFSARQFPNYSSELNVNALLLGDSALYLCACLWGASSYNEQFFGPGTRLTVL.

The rearrangement uses TRBV7-9 and TRBJ2-7, with 7 bases identical to TRBD2. The CDR3 extends over 13 amino acids. Germline V lookup: CDR1 SEHNR, CDR2 FQNEAQ (reference sequence). V was clipped by 4 bases and J by 7 bases; unmatched bases: 7. CDR3 region: CASSWTSTGEQYF. CDR3 coding DNA: TGTGCCAGCAGCTGGACTAGTACGGGGGAGCAGTACTTC. The entire variable domain, with the rest obtained from reference TRBV7-9 and TRBJ2-7, is as follows: DTGVSQNPRHKITKRGQNVTFRCDPISEHNRLYWYRQTLGQGPEFLTYFQNEAQLEKSRLLSDRFSAERPKGSFSTLEIQRTEQGDSAMYLCASSWTSTGEQYFGPGTRLTVT.

The chain joins TRBV23-1 to TRBJ1-1; D not certain. Being an ORF, TRBV23-1 has a function that is uncertain. Trimming stripped 0 bases from V and 0 bases from J, with 5 bases between. The CDR3 is made up of 14 amino acids. Here the CDR3 reads CASSQSLVNTEAFF. The CDR3 DNA reads TGCGCCAGCAGTCAATCGCTGGTGAACACTGAAGCTTTCTTT.

This sequence joins TRBV30 and TRBJ1-5, with D hard to call. V lost 0 bases and J lost 6, with 15 bases in between. The CDR3 length is 15 residues. The V gene's germline CDR1 is GTSNPN and CDR2 SVGIG (reference sequence). The CDR3 region is CAWSVEGRESQPQHF. In DNA form, the CDR3 reads TGTGCCTGGAGTGTAGAAGGAAGGGAGAGTCAGCCCCAGCATTTT.

As to this clone: A much larger clonotype is one base distant, so this may be a read error. Additional DNA sequences in this sample encode the identical CDR3. V is TRBV7-9 and J is TRBJ2-1; the D is unclear. V lost 1 base and J 8 bases, leaving 6 bases between the germline ends. The CDR3 sequence is 12 residues long. CDR1 is SEHNR and CDR2 is FQNEAQ in the germline V gene (reference sequence). CDR3 DNA: TGTGCCAGCAGCTTAGTAGTCCATGAGCAGTTCTTC. Translating it yields CASSLVVHEQFF.

The chain has TRBV4-2 and TRBJ1-1, with TRBD1 matching 7 bases. Germline V gene sequence: CDR1 LGHNA, CDR2 YNFKEQ. V lost 6 bases to trimming and J lost 2 bases; unmatched junction nucleotides: 9. This CDR3 spans 15 amino acids. CDR3 sequence (DNA): TGTGCCAGCAGTCGCGGGAAAGGGGGCAACACTGAAGCTTTCTTT. It codes for CASSRGKGGNTEAFF.

By share, this clone counts as medium-sized. The chain carries TRBV7-6 and TRBJ2-1; 7 bases map to TRBD1. This CDR3 spans 13 amino acids. The V gene's germline CDR1 is SGHVS and CDR2 FNYEAQ. Trimming cost V 3 bases and J 8 bases; bases outside gene matches: 4. The CDR3 DNA reads as TGTGCCAGCAGCTTGGACAGGTTCGATGAGCAGTTCTTC. It specifies CASSLDRFDEQFF.

This clone was picked up a small number of times. The sample contains more than one DNA sequence encoding this CDR3. This sequence joins TRBV19 and TRBJ2-1; D gene unclear. V shed 3 bases and J shed 0 bases, with 12 bases lying between them. This CDR3 region has 16 residues. Germline V gene lookup returns CDR1 LNHDA and CDR2 SQIVND (reference sequence). CDR3 bases: TGTGCCAGTAGTATCCGGCCGGAGAGCTCCTACAATGAGCAGTTCTTC. It is translated as CASSIRPESSYNEQFF.

The chain joins TRBV9 to TRBJ2-1, with TRBD2 as a possible D gene (6 bases). CDR3 size: 15 residues. CDR1 and CDR2 (germline): SGDLS, YYNGEE. V was cut by 0 bases and J by 6 bases, with 13 bases left in between. The CDR3 nucleotides are TGTGCCAGCAGCGTAGGCAGCGGGTCCCTCAATGAGCAGTTCTTC. Its protein product is CASSVGSGSLNEQFF. The whole variable domain, remainder taken from reference TRBV9 and TRBJ2-1, is DSGVTQTPKHLITATGQRVTLRCSPRSGDLSVYWYQQSLDQGLQFLIQYYNGEERAKGNILERFSAQQFPDLHSELNLSSLELGDSALYFCASSVGSGSLNEQFFGPGTRLTVL.

The CDR3 bases are TGCGCCAGCAGCCAAGCGGAGGTAGGGAATGAGCAGTTCTTC. This sequence encodes CASSQAEVGNEQFF. This chain links TRBV4-1 with TRBJ2-1; tentative D call: TRBD2 (5 bases). This CDR3 is built from 14 residues. V gave up 1 base and J gave up 7 bases, with 11 bases separating them. Germline V gene sequence: CDR1 MGHRA, CDR2 YSYEKL.

CDR3 DNA sequence: TGTGCCAGCAGCTTAGTTCGGGGCCAAGCTTTCTTT. It encodes CASSLVRGQAFF. The rearrangement uses TRBV7-2 and TRBJ1-1, with a tentative D call TRBD1 (5 bases). V was shortened by 1 base and J by 9 bases, with 9 bases between the two germline ends. This CDR3 is 12 amino acids long. Looked up from germline, CDR1 is SGHTA and CDR2 is FQGNSA.

This chain connects TRBV28 to TRBJ2-7; the D call may be TRBD1 or TRBD2 (5 bases each). Germline V gene sequence: CDR1 MDHEN, CDR2 SYDVKM. The CDR3 consists of 15 residues. Trimming stripped 2 bases from V and 2 bases from J, with 13 bases between. This chain's CDR3 is CASSLMRDPPYEQYF. The CDR3, as DNA: TGTGCCAGCAGTTTAATGAGGGACCCCCCCTACGAGCAGTACTTC.